The clone carrying this T cell receptor beta chain was detected ten times or more. No antigen is known for it. Study-wide findings and caveats: Tumor Treg TCRs overlapped most with tumor naive CD4+ cells. The TCR gene usage of tumor memory CD4+ T cells clustered together with blood and lymph node memory CD4+ cells and with lymph node naive CD4+ cells.

This CDR3 has 12 amino acids. V dropped 7 bases and J dropped 6 bases, with 14 bases sitting between them. The germline V gene has CDR1 SQVTM and CDR2 ANQGSEA. Memory CD4+ T cells were sorted as CD4+CD45RO+CD25- cells. Full-length variable regions came from constant-region reverse primers plus semi-nested Nested Universal Primer A PCR. In TCRdb, the 5' RACE reads were re-called with MiXCR into one record per CDR3 protein. The table has under 45,000 distinct CDR3 sequences, approximately 30% seen once. The source of this sequence is a female donor with breast cancer. The V and J genes are TRBV29-1 and TRBJ2-3, with D perhaps matching TRBD2 (6 bases). Sample: tumor-infiltrating memory CD4+ T cells sorted from the breast tumor. The sample's subset: memory CD4+ T cells, CD4+CD45RO+CD25-. The CDR3 DNA is TGCAGCGACCTTCCCGGGAGCGATACGCAGTATTTT. Its translation: CSDLPGSDTQYF.